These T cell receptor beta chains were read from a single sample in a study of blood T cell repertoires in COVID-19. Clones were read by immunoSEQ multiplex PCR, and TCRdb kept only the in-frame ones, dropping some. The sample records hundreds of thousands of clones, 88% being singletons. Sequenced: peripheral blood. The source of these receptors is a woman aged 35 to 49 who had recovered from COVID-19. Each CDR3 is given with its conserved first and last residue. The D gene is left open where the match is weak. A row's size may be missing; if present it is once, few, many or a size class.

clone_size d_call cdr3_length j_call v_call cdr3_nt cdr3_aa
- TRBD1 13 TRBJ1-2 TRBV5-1 TGCGCCAGCTCCTTGGGGACAGGGTATGGCTACACCTTC CASSLGTGYGYTF
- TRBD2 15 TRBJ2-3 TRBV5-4 TGTGCCAGCAGCTTGTCCGGGAGGTGGGCAGATACGCAGTATTTT CASSLSGRWADTQYF
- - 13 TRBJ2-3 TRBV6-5 TGTGCCAGCCGCCCGGGGAGCACAGATACGCAGTATTTT CASRPGSTDTQYF
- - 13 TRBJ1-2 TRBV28 TGTGCCAGCAGGCAGGCGTCGAACTATGGCTACACCTTC CASRQASNYGYTF
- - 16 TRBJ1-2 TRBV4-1 TGCGCCAGCAGCCCTCCCCTGGGGGGGGCGCGCTATGGCTACACCTTC CASSPPLGGARYGYTF
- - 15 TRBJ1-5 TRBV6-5 TGTGCCAGCAGTTACTCGACAGATAGCAATCAGCCCCAGCATTTT CASSYSTDSNQPQHF
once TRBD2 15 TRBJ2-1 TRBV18 TGTGCCAGCTCACGCCCGGGACTAGCGGGTCGGGAGCAGTTCTTC CASSRPGLAGREQFF
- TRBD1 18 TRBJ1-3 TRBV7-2 TGTGCCAGCACCCTGGGCCCACCAAGGGGGCACTCTGGAAACACCATATATTTT CASTLGPPRGHSGNTIYF
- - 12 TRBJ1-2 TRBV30 TGTGCCTGGAGGGACGGGGGCTATGGCTACACCTTC CAWRDGGYGYTF
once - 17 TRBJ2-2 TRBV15 TGTGCCACCAGGGGCGCTGTGGGAGGGGGGCACACCGGGGAGCTGTTTTTT CATRGAVGGGHTGELFF
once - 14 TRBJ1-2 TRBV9 TGTGCCAGCAGCGGCGGGACCACCGTAAGGGGCTACACCTTC CASSGGTTVRGYTF
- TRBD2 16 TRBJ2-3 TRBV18 TGTGCCAGCTCACCGACCAGCGGGACTAGCGGGAGCTGGCAGTATTTT CASSPTSGTSGSWQYF
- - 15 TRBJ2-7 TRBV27 TGTGCCAGCAGTCGGAGCACCGTCATAGCCTACGAGCAGTACTTC CASSRSTVIAYEQYF
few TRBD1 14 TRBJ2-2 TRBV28 TGTGCCAGCGCCGACAGGGTATTAACCGGGGAGCTGTTTTTT CASADRVLTGELFF
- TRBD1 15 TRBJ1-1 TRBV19 TGTGCCAGTAGTGGGGACAGGGGCCCGAACACTGAAGCTTTCTTT CASSGDRGPNTEAFF
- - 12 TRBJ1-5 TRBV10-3 TGTGCCATCAGCGGGGGACTCCAGCCCCAGCATTTT CAISGGLQPQHF
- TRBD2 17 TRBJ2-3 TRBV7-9 TGTGCCAGCAGCCCGGGGAGGGTTAGCGGGAGCGCAGATACGCAGTATTTT CASSPGRVSGSADTQYF
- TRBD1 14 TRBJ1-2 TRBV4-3 TGCGCCAGCAGCCAAGAGGGGACAGGGGTTGGCTACACCTTC CASSQEGTGVGYTF
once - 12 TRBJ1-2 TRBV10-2 TGCGCCAGCAGTGACCTCAACTATGGCTACACCTTC CASSDLNYGYTF
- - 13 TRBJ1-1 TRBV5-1 TGCGCCAGCAGCTTCCTGGGCCCTACGGAAGCTTTCTTT CASSFLGPTEAFF
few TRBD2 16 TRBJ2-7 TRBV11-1 TGTGCCAGCAGCTTAGCGGGACTAGCGGGAGGAGCGCAGCAGTACTTC CASSLAGLAGGAQQYF
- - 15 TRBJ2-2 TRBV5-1 TGCGCCAGCAGTGCCGACAGGTCCGGCACCGGGGAGCTGTTTTTT CASSADRSGTGELFF
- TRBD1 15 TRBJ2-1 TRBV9 TGTGCCAGCAGCGTAGGGGGACAGGGAGGGAATGAGCAGTTCTTC CASSVGGQGGNEQFF
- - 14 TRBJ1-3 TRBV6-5 TGTGCCAGCAGCCTGGAGGCCTCTGGAAACACCATATATTTT CASSLEASGNTIYF
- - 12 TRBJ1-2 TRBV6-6 TGTGCCAGCACGGGGGATTCCTATGGCTACACCTTC CASTGDSYGYTF
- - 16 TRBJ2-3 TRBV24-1 TGTGCCACCAGTGATGCTAGCGCCCCGTATGCAGATACGCAGTATTTT CATSDASAPYADTQYF
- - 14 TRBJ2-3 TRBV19 TGTGCCACCACGGAAAGCCCCGCGCGGGATACGCAGTATTTT CATTESPARDTQYF
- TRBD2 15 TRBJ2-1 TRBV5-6 TGTGCCAGCAGCCTACTAGCGGGATCCTACAATGAGCAGTTCTTC CASSLLAGSYNEQFF